The rows below give T cell receptor beta chains drawn from one sample of a study of T cells in Graves' hyperthyroidism and ophthalmopathy. TCRdb reanalysed the multiplex PCR reads using MiXCR and keeps one entry per CDR3 protein. The profile shows hundreds of thousands of distinct CDR3 sequences, 15% to 19% of them singletons. Specimen: blood. These receptors all stem from a woman aged 18-35 years with Graves' hyperthyroidism. CDR3s include the opening cysteine and the closing phenylalanine or tryptophan. Each record gives: CDR3 DNA, CDR3 protein, V gene, J gene, clone size, D gene. The D gene is left open where the match is weak. The size entry is marked missing in some rows and otherwise reads once, few, many or a size class.

CDR3 DNA: TGTGCCATCAGCCTGACAGACATGAACACTGAAGCTTTCTTT
CDR3 protein: CAISLTDMNTEAFF
V gene: TRBV10-3
J gene: TRBJ1-1
clone size: .
D gene: .

CDR3 DNA: TGTGCCAGCAGCCCCCGGACAGGCATTCACTATGGCTACACCTTC
CDR3 protein: CASSPRTGIHYGYTF
V gene: TRBV11-2
J gene: TRBJ1-2
clone size: many
D gene: TRBD1

CDR3 DNA: TGTGCCAGCAGTGAAACCCTAGCGGGGGACCTTTTGGTCAAAAACATTCAGTACTTC
CDR3 protein: CASSETLAGDLLVKNIQYF
V gene: TRBV6-1
J gene: TRBJ2-4
clone size: .
D gene: TRBD2

CDR3 DNA: TGTGCCAGCAGCCCCGGGACAGGGGGCAGTTTGGTGCAGTTCTTC
CDR3 protein: CASSPGTGGSLVQFF
V gene: TRBV12-3/TRBV12-4
J gene: TRBJ2-1
clone size: many
D gene: TRBD1

CDR3 DNA: TGCGCCAGCAGCTTAGACAGGAGCTCCGACGAGCAGTACTTC
CDR3 protein: CASSLDRSSDEQYF
V gene: TRBV5-1
J gene: TRBJ2-7
clone size: many
D gene: .

CDR3 DNA: TGTGCCAGCAGCTTATCAGGTTTAGGGGGCTACACCTTC
CDR3 protein: CASSLSGLGGYTF
V gene: TRBV11-2
J gene: TRBJ1-2
clone size: many
D gene: .

CDR3 DNA: TGCGCCAGCAGCCAAGGACGGGAGTTGAACAGCGAGCAGTTCTTC
CDR3 protein: CASSQGRELNSEQFF
V gene: TRBV4-1
J gene: TRBJ2-1
clone size: few
D gene: .

CDR3 DNA: TGTGCCAGCGGAAGAGCGGGGGTTGGAGATACGCAGTATTTT
CDR3 protein: CASGRAGVGDTQYF
V gene: TRBV9
J gene: TRBJ2-3
clone size: many
D gene: TRBD2

CDR3 DNA: TGCAGTGCTGTTACAGGATTTAACTATGGCTACACCTTC
CDR3 protein: CSAVTGFNYGYTF
V gene: TRBV20-1
J gene: TRBJ1-2
clone size: few
D gene: .

CDR3 DNA: TGTGCCACCAGCCTGACAGGGAACACTGAAGCTTTCTTT
CDR3 protein: CATSLTGNTEAFF
V gene: TRBV24-1
J gene: TRBJ1-1
clone size: many
D gene: .

CDR3 DNA: TGTGCCAGCAGTTACTCGAGCGGGGAGCCACCTAGGGGAGAGCAGTTCTTC
CDR3 protein: CASSYSSGEPPRGEQFF
V gene: TRBV6-5
J gene: TRBJ2-1
clone size: .
D gene: TRBD2

CDR3 DNA: TGTGCCAGCAGTGACCTAACACAGGGGTACGAGCAGTACTTC
CDR3 protein: CASSDLTQGYEQYF
V gene: TRBV6-1
J gene: TRBJ2-7
clone size: many
D gene: TRBD1

CDR3 DNA: TGTGCCAGCAGTTTAGCTCGGGACAGGGTTAACACCTTC
CDR3 protein: CASSLARDRVNTF
V gene: TRBV12-3/TRBV12-4
J gene: TRBJ1-2
clone size: many
D gene: TRBD1

CDR3 DNA: TGTGCCAGCAGCGCCCCCCGCCCCGGGACTAGCGGGAGAGTGGCCTACAATGAGCAGTTCTTC
CDR3 protein: CASSAPRPGTSGRVAYNEQFF
V gene: TRBV9
J gene: TRBJ2-1
clone size: .
D gene: TRBD2

CDR3 DNA: TGTGCCAGCAGCGACCTGGCTCTACCAGATACGCAGTATTTT
CDR3 protein: CASSDLALPDTQYF
V gene: TRBV5-6
J gene: TRBJ2-3
clone size: many
D gene: .

CDR3 DNA: TGTGCCAGCGATGGGACGTTGGGAAACACCATATATTTT
CDR3 protein: CASDGTLGNTIYF
V gene: TRBV7-2
J gene: TRBJ1-3
clone size: many
D gene: .

CDR3 DNA: TGTGCCAGCAGCTTAGGCGATTGGGTGGCTAATGAAAAACTGTTTTTT
CDR3 protein: CASSLGDWVANEKLFF
V gene: TRBV7-9
J gene: TRBJ1-4
clone size: few
D gene: .

CDR3 DNA: TGTGCCAGTAGTATAAGGGCAGGGGATGGCTACACCTTC
CDR3 protein: CASSIRAGDGYTF
V gene: TRBV19
J gene: TRBJ1-2
clone size: .
D gene: .

CDR3 DNA: TGCAGTGCTAGAGATGGGGCGGAGGGGTCCTGGGGGCCCCAGCATTTT
CDR3 protein: CSARDGAEGSWGPQHF
V gene: TRBV20-1
J gene: TRBJ1-5
clone size: many
D gene: .

CDR3 DNA: TGCAGCGCTGGAGTGACTAGCGGGGGCTACAATGAGCAGTTCTTC
CDR3 protein: CSAGVTSGGYNEQFF
V gene: TRBV29-1
J gene: TRBJ2-1
clone size: .
D gene: TRBD2

CDR3 DNA: TGTGCCACCGGCCCTTCGAATGAGCAGTTCTTC
CDR3 protein: CATGPSNEQFF
V gene: TRBV25-1
J gene: TRBJ2-1
clone size: few
D gene: .

CDR3 DNA: TGTGCCAGCAGTTACTCGACTAGCGGGGGGGCGAACACCGGGGAGCTGTTTTTT
CDR3 protein: CASSYSTSGGANTGELFF
V gene: TRBV6-2/TRBV6-3
J gene: TRBJ2-2
clone size: many
D gene: TRBD2

CDR3 DNA: TGTGCCAGCAGTCCCGGGCCCCCGGGGGGTGAGCAGTTCTTC
CDR3 protein: CASSPGPPGGEQFF
V gene: TRBV13
J gene: TRBJ2-1
clone size: .
D gene: TRBD2

CDR3 DNA: TGTGCCAGCAGCTCCATAGCGGGAGACCACGAGCAGTACTTC
CDR3 protein: CASSSIAGDHEQYF
V gene: TRBV7-2
J gene: TRBJ2-7
clone size: once
D gene: TRBD2

CDR3 DNA: TGTGCCAGCAGCCAAGACTGGCGGGGGTTCCTAGAGCAGTACTTC
CDR3 protein: CASSQDWRGFLEQYF
V gene: TRBV3-1
J gene: TRBJ2-7
clone size: many
D gene: TRBD2

CDR3 DNA: TGTGCCAGCATGCGGGCCAGGGGGGGCTACACCTTC
CDR3 protein: CASMRARGGYTF
V gene: TRBV28
J gene: TRBJ1-2
clone size: few
D gene: TRBD1

CDR3 DNA: TGTGCCAGCAGCTTACAGGGTGTGGGACCCTACGAGCAGTACTTC
CDR3 protein: CASSLQGVGPYEQYF
V gene: TRBV7-3
J gene: TRBJ2-7
clone size: many
D gene: .

CDR3 DNA: TGTGCCAGCACCGAGGGGACCTATGGCTACACCTTC
CDR3 protein: CASTEGTYGYTF
V gene: TRBV28
J gene: TRBJ1-2
clone size: many
D gene: .

CDR3 DNA: TGTGCCAGCTCAGAGAACACTGAAGCTTTCTTT
CDR3 protein: CASSENTEAFF
V gene: TRBV18
J gene: TRBJ1-1
clone size: many
D gene: .

CDR3 DNA: TGTGCCAGCAGTTTTGCAGGGAACGAGCAGTACTTC
CDR3 protein: CASSFAGNEQYF
V gene: TRBV12-3/TRBV12-4
J gene: TRBJ2-7
clone size: many
D gene: .

CDR3 DNA: TGTGCCAGCAGCTTAGCGCCAGACAGGGCGGAGAACTATGGCTACACCTTC
CDR3 protein: CASSLAPDRAENYGYTF
V gene: TRBV7-6
J gene: TRBJ1-2
clone size: many
D gene: TRBD1

CDR3 DNA: TGCAGTGCTAGGAATGACAGGGGGAGCTCCTACGAGCAGTACTTC
CDR3 protein: CSARNDRGSSYEQYF
V gene: TRBV20-1
J gene: TRBJ2-7
clone size: many
D gene: TRBD1

CDR3 DNA: TGTGCCAGCAGCCTGGCACCGCCTTACGAGCAGTACTTC
CDR3 protein: CASSLAPPYEQYF
V gene: TRBV6-1
J gene: TRBJ2-7
clone size: few
D gene: .

CDR3 DNA: TGTGCCAGCAGCTTAGTCCCAGGATTATCCTACGAGCAGTACTTC
CDR3 protein: CASSLVPGLSYEQYF
V gene: TRBV7-9
J gene: TRBJ2-7
clone size: once
D gene: .

CDR3 DNA: TGTGCCAGCAGTGAGGACTGGGCTACTGTTTCGGGAAACACCATATATTTT
CDR3 protein: CASSEDWATVSGNTIYF
V gene: TRBV2
J gene: TRBJ1-3
clone size: many
D gene: .

CDR3 DNA: TGTGCCAGCAGTTCGACAGGGGGTGGCGAGCAGTACTTC
CDR3 protein: CASSSTGGGEQYF
V gene: TRBV2
J gene: TRBJ2-7
clone size: many
D gene: TRBD1

CDR3 DNA: TGTGCCAGCAGTTTCGTCGCGAATAGCAATCAGCCCCAGCATTTT
CDR3 protein: CASSFVANSNQPQHF
V gene: TRBV12-3/TRBV12-4
J gene: TRBJ1-5
clone size: many
D gene: .

CDR3 DNA: TGTGCCACCAGCATGGCGACTGGAGGTTATAATGAGCAGTTCTTC
CDR3 protein: CATSMATGGYNEQFF
V gene: TRBV15
J gene: TRBJ2-1
clone size: few
D gene: .

CDR3 DNA: TGTGCCAGCAGTTTAGGTCGGTTTGGAGCCGAGCAGTACTTC
CDR3 protein: CASSLGRFGAEQYF
V gene: TRBV27
J gene: TRBJ2-7
clone size: many
D gene: .

CDR3 DNA: TGTGCCAGCAGCCCCGAGACAGGGGGCAGGGCCGAGCAGTACTTC
CDR3 protein: CASSPETGGRAEQYF
V gene: TRBV7-9
J gene: TRBJ2-7
clone size: many
D gene: TRBD1

CDR3 DNA: TGTGCCAGCAGCTTATTTACCAGCTCTGGGGCCAACGTCCTGACTTTC
CDR3 protein: CASSLFTSSGANVLTF
V gene: TRBV11-2
J gene: TRBJ2-6
clone size: many
D gene: .

CDR3 DNA: TGCGCCAGCAGCCAAGAACGGACAGGGCTTATCCATGAGCAGTTCTTC
CDR3 protein: CASSQERTGLIHEQFF
V gene: TRBV4-1
J gene: TRBJ2-1
clone size: .
D gene: TRBD1

CDR3 DNA: TGTGCCAGCAGTTTGCGGGATATCAATCACCCCGAGCAGTACTTC
CDR3 protein: CASSLRDINHPEQYF
V gene: TRBV12-3/TRBV12-4
J gene: TRBJ2-7
clone size: many
D gene: .

CDR3 DNA: TGCAGTGCCAGCAAATACAGGGGCGGGGAGACCCAGTACTTC
CDR3 protein: CSASKYRGGETQYF
V gene: TRBV20-1
J gene: TRBJ2-5
clone size: few
D gene: TRBD1

CDR3 DNA: TGTGCCAGCAGTTTACTAGATAGCACAGATACGCAGTATTTT
CDR3 protein: CASSLLDSTDTQYF
V gene: TRBV12-3/TRBV12-4
J gene: TRBJ2-3
clone size: .
D gene: .

CDR3 DNA: TGCAGTGCTAGAACTAATAACGAGCAGTACTTC
CDR3 protein: CSARTNNEQYF
V gene: TRBV20-1
J gene: TRBJ2-7
clone size: many
D gene: .

CDR3 DNA: TGCGCCAGCAGCCCTTATGCGGGAGAAACTACCCGTGGCTACACCTTC
CDR3 protein: CASSPYAGETTRGYTF
V gene: TRBV5-1
J gene: TRBJ1-2
clone size: many
D gene: .

CDR3 DNA: TGTGCCAGCTCACCCGAAAGCTGGGGGACTGAAGCTTTCTTT
CDR3 protein: CASSPESWGTEAFF
V gene: TRBV18
J gene: TRBJ1-1
clone size: many
D gene: .

CDR3 DNA: TGTGCCTGGAGTCCGGTCCAGGGGCAGTACTTC
CDR3 protein: CAWSPVQGQYF
V gene: TRBV30
J gene: TRBJ2-7
clone size: many
D gene: .

CDR3 DNA: TGTGCCAGCAGCGAGCGGACACGCGGTCCCTGGGAGCTGTTTTTT
CDR3 protein: CASSERTRGPWELFF
V gene: TRBV5-4
J gene: TRBJ2-2
clone size: .
D gene: .

CDR3 DNA: TGCAGTGCTCACGGGGGGGCCGGAGATACGCAGTATTTT
CDR3 protein: CSAHGGAGDTQYF
V gene: TRBV20-1
J gene: TRBJ2-3
clone size: .
D gene: TRBD2

CDR3 DNA: TGTGCCAGCACTCCCCTGGGGGGGGGCCAAGAGACCCAGTACTTC
CDR3 protein: CASTPLGGGQETQYF
V gene: TRBV2
J gene: TRBJ2-5
clone size: .
D gene: TRBD2